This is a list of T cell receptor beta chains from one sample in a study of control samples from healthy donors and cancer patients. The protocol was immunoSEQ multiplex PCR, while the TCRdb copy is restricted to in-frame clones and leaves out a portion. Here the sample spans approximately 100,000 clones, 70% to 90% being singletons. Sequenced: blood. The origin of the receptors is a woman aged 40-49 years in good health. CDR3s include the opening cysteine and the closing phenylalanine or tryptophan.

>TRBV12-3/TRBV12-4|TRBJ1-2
CASSRVANYGYTF
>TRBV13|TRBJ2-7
CASSSLRGRSYEQYF
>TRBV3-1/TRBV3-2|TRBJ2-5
CASSPWGGAWETQYF
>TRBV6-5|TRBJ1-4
CASRQGRRTEKLFF
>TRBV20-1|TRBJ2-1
CSASRVSGNEQFF
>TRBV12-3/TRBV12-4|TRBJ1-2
CASAGGDYGYTF
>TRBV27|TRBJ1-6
CASSYRFPAATSLNSPLHF
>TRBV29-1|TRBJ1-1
CSVSTGETEAFF
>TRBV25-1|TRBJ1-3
CASSEFGSGNTIYF
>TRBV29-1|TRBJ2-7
CSVKGQGLSYEQYF
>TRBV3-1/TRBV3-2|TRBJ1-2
CASSSDGGPNYGYTF
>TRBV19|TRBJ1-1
CASSIGGRDTEAFF
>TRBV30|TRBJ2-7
CAWVRQGLAREQYF
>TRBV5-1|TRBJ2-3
CASSSGTGIEADTQYF
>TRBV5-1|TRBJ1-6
CASSSGEYSDSPLHF
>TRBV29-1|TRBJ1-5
CSVEDFDSSSQHF
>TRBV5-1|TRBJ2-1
CASSSWGVAGGDEQFF
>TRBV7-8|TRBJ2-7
CASSLGQGQGAYEQYF
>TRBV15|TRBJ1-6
CATSPIGGSPLHF
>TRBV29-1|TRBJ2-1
CSVEGRGVHNEQFF
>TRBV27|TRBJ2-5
CASNWGQGEIYQETQYF
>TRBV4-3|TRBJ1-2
CASSQDITGTNYGYTF
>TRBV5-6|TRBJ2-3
CASAGRGTDTQYF
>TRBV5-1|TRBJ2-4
CASSPGTRTEGIQYF
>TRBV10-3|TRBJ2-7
CAISDRSEEQYF
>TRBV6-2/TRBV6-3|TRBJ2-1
CASSLRGGRYNEQFF
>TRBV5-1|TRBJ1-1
CASSWKTLNTEAFF